One and the same sample provided the 32 T cell receptor beta chains below, sequenced in a study of blood T cell repertoires in COVID-19. The table came from immunoSEQ multiplex PCR; TCRdb's copy has only in-frame clones and leaves some out. The sample consists of a few hundred thousand clones, around 82% of them appearing once. Source material: peripheral blood. The receptor source for this set is a woman aged 50 to 60 with acute or convalescent COVID-19.

This clone was seen only a few times. The V gene is TRBV5-8, the J gene TRBJ2-1; 11 bases align to TRBD1. This CDR3 spans 17 amino acids. Germline V gene data show CDR1 as SGHTS and CDR2 as YDEGEE. The J segment lost 1 base and the V segment lost 6 bases, leaving 9 bases of the junction unmatched. The chain's CDR3 is CASILPGDRGSYNEQFF. DNA of the CDR3: TGTGCCAGCATCCTCCCCGGGGACAGGGGGTCCTACAATGAGCAGTTCTTC.

The chain links TRBV13 to TRBJ2-1, with TRBD2 matching over 9 bases. The CDR3 is made up of 20 amino acids. The V and J ends lost 1 base and 0 bases, in that order; junction bases with no gene match: 13. The germline V gene encodes CDR1 PRHDT and CDR2 FYEKMQ (reference sequence). CDR3: CASSLEGGLAVDSSYNEQFF. CDR3 in DNA: TGTGCCAGCAGCTTAGAGGGGGGACTAGCTGTCGATAGCTCCTACAATGAGCAGTTCTTC. Using reference TRBV13 and TRBJ2-1 for the parts outside the CDR3, the full variable domain is AAGVIQSPRHLIKEKRETATLKCYPIPRHDTVYWYQQGPGQDPQFLISFYEKMQSDKGSIPDRFSAQQFSDYHSELNMSSLELGDSALYFCASSLEGGLAVDSSYNEQFFGPGTRLTVL.

CDR3: CASSYFRQTANYGYTF. The CDR3, as DNA: TGTGCCAGCAGTTACTTTCGACAGACCGCTAACTATGGCTACACCTTC. The V and J genes are TRBV6-6 and TRBJ1-2; a possible D gene is TRBD1 (5 bases). Trimming took off 1 base at V and 0 bases at J, with 12 bases between the two ends. CDR1 and CDR2 (germline): MNHNY, SVGAGI (reference sequence). The CDR3 is 16 residues long.

The J gene is TRBJ2-7, the V gene TRBV18, with 7 bases lining up with TRBD1. The CDR3 spans 14 residues. Trimming took 3 bases from V and 7 from J; bases not matched to a gene: 9. Germline V gene data show CDR1 as KGHSH and CDR2 as LQKENI. CDR3 sequence: CASSPFTGAGEQYF. The CDR3 DNA follows: TGTGCCAGCTCACCTTTCACAGGGGCGGGTGAGCAGTACTTC.

Regarding this clone: Other DNA sequences within the sample encode an identical CDR3. The chain recombines TRBV7-9 with TRBJ1-1; D remains ambiguous. Deletions cut 2 bases from V and 4 bases from J, with 5 bases between. CDR3 length: 12 residues. CDR1 and CDR2 (germline): SEHNR, FQNEAQ (reference sequence). The CDR3 is CASSLTATEAFF. As DNA, the CDR3 is TGTGCCAGCAGCTTAACAGCCACTGAAGCTTTCTTT.

In DNA, the CDR3 is TGCGCCAGCAGTAGGCAGGGGGAGACCCAGTACTTC. Its protein product is CASSRQGETQYF. The chain uses TRBV5-1 and TRBJ2-5; the D gene is possibly TRBD1 (6 bases). The length of the CDR3 is 12 residues. The germline V and J ends were trimmed by 5 bases and 5 bases, with 10 bases remaining between them. The germline V gene encodes CDR1 SGHRS and CDR2 YFSETQ.

The rearrangement links TRBV18 to TRBJ2-2, with D possibly TRBD1 on 6 matching bases. Germline values: CDR1 KGHSH, CDR2 LQKENI. Trimming removed 3 bases at V and 4 bases at J, with 12 bases between. The CDR3 loop spans 15 amino acids. The CDR3 coding sequence is TGTGCCAGCTCACCTTTCGGACAGCTCACCGGGGAGCTGTTTTTT. This sequence encodes CASSPFGQLTGELFF. Complete variable domain (other parts from reference TRBV18 and TRBJ2-2): NAGVMQNPRHLVRRRGQEARLRCSPMKGHSHVYWYRQLPEEGLKFMVYLQKENIIDESGMPKERFSAEFPKEGPSILRIQQVVRGDSAAYFCASSPFGQLTGELFFGEGSRLTVL.

Details on this clone: Different DNA sequences within this sample yield the same CDR3. The chain joins TRBV6-5 to TRBJ1-4; no clear D gene. V lost 6 bases and J lost 2, with 10 bases in between. The CDR3 loop spans 14 amino acids. Per germline, CDR1 MNHEY and CDR2 SVGAGI. CDR3 amino acids: CASRPTDTNEKLFF. CDR3 sequence (DNA): TGTGCCAGCAGGCCTACAGATACTAATGAAAAACTGTTTTTT.

This sequence joins TRBV30 and TRBJ2-2, with TRBD1 matching 7 bases. The CDR3 length is 13 residues. In germline, CDR1 is GTSNPN, CDR2 SVGIG (reference sequence). The J segment lost 6 bases and the V segment lost 5 bases, leaving 6 bases of the junction unmatched. The CDR3 loop reads CAWSRQGAGELFF. The CDR3, as DNA: TGTGCCTGGTCTAGGCAGGGGGCCGGGGAGCTGTTTTTT.

The chain links TRBV9 to TRBJ2-1; 14 bases are a match to TRBD2. J gave up 8 bases and V 3 bases, and 10 bases lay outside the gene matches. Germline loops: CDR1 SGDLS, CDR2 YYNGEE. This CDR3 is 17 amino acids long. CDR3 loop: CASSGPGLAGALDEQFF. CDR3 bases: TGTGCCAGCAGCGGCCCGGGACTAGCGGGAGCATTGGATGAGCAGTTCTTC.

The chain uses TRBV6-5 and TRBJ1-5; D not certain. There are 14 residues in the CDR3. Germline V lookup: CDR1 MNHEY, CDR2 SVGAGI. Trimming removed 4 bases from V and 0 bases from J, with 7 bases in between. The CDR3 nucleotides are TGTGCCAGCAGTTGGGAGCATAGCAATCAGCCCCAGCATTTT. Its protein is CASSWEHSNQPQHF.

Worth noting for this clone: This specimen includes other DNA sequences encoding the same CDR3. This chain links TRBV11-2 with TRBJ1-3, with 8 bases fitting TRBD1. The CDR3 has 13 residues. The V gene's germline CDR1 is SGHAT and CDR2 FQNNGV. Trimming at V came to 6 bases and at J to 4 bases, leaving 2 bases not matched to a gene. CDR3 DNA sequence: TGTGCCAGCAGAGGGACAGGAGGAAACACCATATATTTT. Translation gives CASRGTGGNTIYF.

This chain connects TRBV5-1 to TRBJ1-1; D remains ambiguous. This CDR3 is 13 amino acids long. V was trimmed by 4 bases and J by 3 bases, leaving 10 bases between them. Germline CDR1 and CDR2: SGHRS and YFSETQ. The CDR3: CASSPVVDTEAFF. CDR3 in DNA: TGCGCCAGCAGCCCCGTCGTTGACACTGAAGCTTTCTTT. The complete variable domain, with remaining parts taken from reference TRBV5-1 and TRBJ1-1, reads KAGVTQTPRYLIKTRGQQVTLSCSPISGHRSVSWYQQTPGQGLQFLFEYFSETQRNKGNFPGRFSGRQFSNSRSEMNVSTLELGDSALYLCASSPVVDTEAFFGQGTRLTVV.

This clone was seen repeatedly, ten times or more. The V call is TRBV19, the J call TRBJ2-7, with no clear D. The CDR3 contains 13 residues. Germline CDR1 is LNHDA and CDR2 is SQIVND (reference sequence). V was cut by 2 bases and J by 5 bases, with 10 bases left in between. This chain's CDR3 is CASSIRVKDEQYF. CDR3 bases: TGTGCCAGTAGTATACGGGTTAAGGACGAGCAGTACTTC.

The chain links TRBV6-2 or TRBV6-3 to TRBJ2-7; tentative D call: TRBD2 (7 bases). The CDR3 is 15 residues long. The germline CDR1 and CDR2 sequences are MNHEY and SVGEGT. The V end was cut by 10 bases, the J end by 5 bases, with 24 bases between. CDR3 in amino acids: CATSTGGILAHEQYV. CDR3 sequence (DNA): TGTGCCACCAGCACGGGGGGCATACTAGCCCACGAGCAGTACGTC.

J is TRBJ2-7 and V is TRBV30; possibly TRBD1 for D (6 bases). Trimming shortened V by 2 bases and J by 1 base, and 9 bases separated the two germline ends. Germline assignment: CDR1 GTSNPN and CDR2 SVGIG (reference sequence). This CDR3 region has 13 residues. As DNA, the CDR3 is TGTGCCTGGAGTAGGGGGATGTCCTACGAGCAGTACTTC. Its translation: CAWSRGMSYEQYF.

This rearrangement joins TRBV19 to TRBJ1-5; 7 bases line up with TRBD1. The ends lost 2 bases at V and 2 bases at J; junction bases unmatched: 3. Germline V gives CDR1 LNHDA, CDR2 SQIVND (reference sequence). The CDR3 runs 15 residues. The CDR3 region has the DNA TGTGCCAGTAGTATATCCGGGACAGGCAATCAGCCCCAGCATTTT. Translation gives CASSISGTGNQPQHF.

DNA for the CDR3: TGTGCCAGCAGACGGACAGGGGGGCGCGAGCAGTACGTC. It is translated as CASRRTGGREQYV. The chain joins TRBV6-5 to TRBJ2-7; 10 bases are a match to TRBD1. Germline V gene lookup returns CDR1 MNHEY and CDR2 SVGAGI. Trimming cost V 6 bases and J 6 bases; bases outside gene matches: 5. The CDR3 is 13 residues long.

The chain joins TRBV7-9 to TRBJ2-1; D perhaps matches TRBD2 (5 bases). The germline CDR1 and CDR2 sequences are SEHNR and FQNEAQ (reference sequence). Trimming shortened V by 3 bases and J by 6 bases, and 12 bases separated the two germline ends. The CDR3 totals 14 residues. For the CDR3, the DNA is TGTGCCAGCAGCTTTAGTCTAGCCTCCAATGAGCAGTTCTTC. Translating gives CASSFSLASNEQFF.

This clone occurred once. The chain has TRBV5-4 and TRBJ1-1, with 10 bases identical to TRBD1. Trimming cost V 4 bases and J 4 bases; bases outside gene matches: 7. Germline V gene lookup returns CDR1 SGHNT and CDR2 YYREEE (reference sequence). CDR3 size: 15 residues. The CDR3 is CASSHRDRGGTEAFF. The CDR3 bases are TGTGCCAGCAGCCATCGGGACAGGGGAGGCACTGAAGCTTTCTTT.

This chain links TRBV5-5 with TRBJ2-7; a possible D gene is TRBD2 (6 bases). CDR1 is SGHKS and CDR2 is YYEKEE in the germline V gene (reference sequence). The CDR3 sequence is 15 residues long. V shed 4 bases and J shed 0 bases, with 14 bases lying between them. The CDR3 loop reads CASSLAGTSSYEQYF. CDR3 coding DNA: TGTGCCAGCAGCCTTGCCGGGACTTCCTCCTACGAGCAGTACTTC.

The chain carries TRBV19 and TRBJ2-2, with a weak D call TRBD1 (6 bases). The germline CDR1 and CDR2 sequences are LNHDA and SQIVND (reference sequence). The CDR3 is 15 amino acids. Trimming shortened V by 10 bases and J by 2 bases, and 17 bases separated the two germline ends. Written as DNA, the CDR3 is TGTGCCACCTCCGTCTGGACAGACAACACCGGGGAGCTGTTTTTT. Protein: CATSVWTDNTGELFF. The whole variable domain, remainder taken from reference TRBV19 and TRBJ2-2, is DGGITQSPKYLFRKEGQNVTLSCEQNLNHDAMYWYRQDPGQGLRLIYYSQIVNDFQKGDIAEGYSVSREKKESFPLTVTSAQKNPTAFYLCATSVWTDNTGELFFGEGSRLTVL.

The chain joins TRBV19 to TRBJ1-4, with a possible D match to TRBD1 (6 bases). This CDR3 contains 12 residues. Germline V gene data show CDR1 as LNHDA and CDR2 as SQIVND (reference sequence). Trimming pared 7 bases from V and 6 bases from J, leaving 9 bases between. The CDR3 here is CASKGDDEKLFF. As DNA, the CDR3 is TGTGCCAGTAAGGGGGACGATGAAAAACTGTTTTTT.

This chain links TRBV14 with TRBJ2-1, with a weak D call TRBD2 (7 bases). CDR3 length: 17 amino acids. CDR1 and CDR2 from the germline V gene are SGHDN and FVKESK. The V end was cut by 1 base, the J end by 10 bases, with 23 bases between. In DNA form, the CDR3 reads TGTGCCAGCAGCCAAGGGTCGTTGCGGGGGCCTGGCTTCGAGCAGTTCTTC. Translation gives CASSQGSLRGPGFEQFF.

The rearrangement uses TRBV7-9 and TRBJ2-3; D gene uncertain. V gave up 3 bases and J gave up 0 bases, with 7 bases separating them. Germline V gene lookup returns CDR1 SEHNR and CDR2 FQNEAQ (reference sequence). The CDR3 sequence is 14 residues long. CDR3: CASSFPQSTDTQYF. The CDR3 DNA sequence: TGTGCCAGCAGCTTCCCCCAGAGCACAGATACGCAGTATTTT.

This clone was observed a handful of times. The J gene is TRBJ2-1, the V gene TRBV2; 9 bases are shared with TRBD1. Trimming cost V 8 bases and J 9 bases; bases outside gene matches: 5. This CDR3 comprises 12 residues. CDR1 is SNHLY and CDR2 is FYNNEI in the germline V gene. The CDR3 DNA reads as TGTGCCAGCGGGCGACAGGGGGTTGAGCAGTTCTTC. It translates to CASGRQGVEQFF. Full variable domain (missing parts from reference TRBV2 and TRBJ2-1): EPEVTQTPSHQVTQMGQEVILRCVPISNHLYFYWYRQILGQKVEFLVSFYNNEISEKSEIFDDQFSVERPDGSNFTLKIRSTKLEDSAMYFCASGRQGVEQFFGPGTRLTVL.

The V and J genes are TRBV4-2 and TRBJ1-1; D is undetermined. CDR1 is LGHNA and CDR2 is YNFKEQ in the germline V gene. This CDR3 comprises 13 residues. The V end was cut by 4 bases, the J end by 0 bases, with 6 bases between. The DNA of the CDR3 is TGTGCCAGCAGCCGGGAGTTGAACACTGAAGCTTTCTTT. The encoded protein is CASSRELNTEAFF.

This clone was seen a single time. The chain employs TRBV5-1 and TRBJ2-7; no clear D. Germline-derived CDR1 and CDR2 are SGHRS and YFSETQ. Trimming took off 5 bases at V and 2 bases at J, with 17 bases between the two ends. This CDR3 spans 15 amino acids. CDR3 loop: CASRILPQQTYEQYF. CDR3 nucleotide sequence: TGCGCCAGCAGAATTCTACCCCAACAGACCTACGAGCAGTACTTC.

This clone has a single count. The genes are TRBV7-9 and TRBJ2-5; 13 positions agree with TRBD2. Germline lookup yields CDR1 SEHNR and CDR2 FQNEAQ (reference sequence). The CDR3 is 19 residues long. The ends lost 3 bases at V and 5 bases at J; junction bases unmatched: 15. CDR3 region: CASSFGTSGVATKWETQYF. As DNA, the CDR3 is TGTGCCAGCAGCTTCGGGACTAGCGGGGTAGCTACAAAGTGGGAGACCCAGTACTTC.

Note on this clone: Other DNA sequences in this specimen translate into the identical CDR3. V usage is TRBV29-1 and J usage is TRBJ2-1; 9 bases match TRBD1. The V gene's germline CDR1 is SQVTM and CDR2 ANQGSEA. The CDR3 extends over 12 amino acids. V trimming: 4 bases; J trimming: 7 bases; junction bases outside the gene matches: 2. As DNA, the CDR3 is TGCAGCGTTGGGGGACAGGGTAATGAGCAGTTCTTC. As protein: CSVGGQGNEQFF.

V is TRBV24-1 and J is TRBJ1-5; D ambiguous. Germline lookup yields CDR1 KGHDR and CDR2 SFDVKD. Between the trimmed V and J ends, which lost 2 bases and 0 bases, there was a span of 13 bases. The CDR3 has 17 amino acids. CDR3 region: CATSDSRQPYSNQPQHF. DNA of the CDR3: TGTGCCACCAGTGATTCCCGACAACCGTATAGCAATCAGCCCCAGCATTTT.

This chain links TRBV11-2 with TRBJ2-1; 10 bases map to TRBD1. The CDR3 length is 15 residues. CDR1 is SGHAT and CDR2 is FQNNGV in the germline V gene. Trimming removed 4 bases from V and 7 bases from J; junction bases left unmatched: 7. The CDR3 is CASSSRDRGLNEQFF. DNA for the CDR3: TGTGCCAGCAGCTCCCGGGACAGGGGATTAAATGAGCAGTTCTTC.